The clone carrying this T cell receptor (beta chain) was picked up a small number of times. The CDR3 is 16 residues long. V trimming: 6 bases; J trimming: 6 bases; junction bases outside the gene matches: 14. The data derive from a study of beta chain features in type 1 diabetes. The entirety of the isolated RNA underwent reverse transcription, so expressed TCRB transcripts were sequenced. Produced via immunoSEQ multiplex PCR; TCRdb's table is partial and in-frame only. Of about 340,000 clones detected, 6.5% to 10% appear once; the ten largest clones hold 0.44%. The TCR originated in a young woman in good health. The rearrangement links TRBV23-1 to TRBJ1-5; TRBD1 matches at 7 bases. TRBV23-1 is treated as an ORF (open reading frame) with a function not yet certain. The specimen was central memory CD4+ T cells from blood. DNA of the CDR3: TGCGCCAGCAGCCAAGATCACAGGGGCGCGTTTCAGCCCCAGCATTTT. Its translation: CASSQDHRGAFQPQHF.